This T cell receptor beta chain was sequenced for a study of regulatory T cells in long-lasting Graves disease. To make TCR beta libraries, researchers used iRepertoire HTBI primers and Arm-PCR of CDR3 regions. MiXCR was run by TCRdb on the multiplex PCR reads, yielding one entry per CDR3 protein. The sample lists approximately 440,000 distinct CDR3 sequences; 15% to 20% were seen once. Sample time point: newly diagnosed GD, antithyroid drugs for less than 3 months. Construction of the TCR library relied on RNA isolated from PBMCs. From an endocrinology department in Xi'an, China, came the patients. There are 16 residues in the CDR3. The J segment lost 8 bases and the V segment lost 2 bases, leaving 10 bases of the junction unmatched. This sample was also put to use in a study of T cells in Graves' hyperthyroidism and ophthalmopathy. This second study notes: Each patient was aged 18 to 65 and had newly diagnosed hyperthyroidism of under 2 months' duration. A set of HTBI primers served as the primers for a first-round RT-PCR of the TCR CDR3. From stable hyperthyroidism, ophthalmopathy was separated by a 13 V-J model.

The specimen comprised peripheral blood mononuclear cells (PBMCs), sampled at new diagnosis, from a patient treated with antithyroid drugs. The source of this sequence is a man in his forties with Graves disease. The chain combines TRBV12-3 or TRBV12-4 with TRBJ2-1; TRBD2 aligns across 9 bases. The CDR3 is CASSLSLAGSNDEQFF. The CDR3 DNA reads TGTGCCAGCAGTTTAAGCCTAGCGGGGTCCAACGATGAGCAGTTCTTC.